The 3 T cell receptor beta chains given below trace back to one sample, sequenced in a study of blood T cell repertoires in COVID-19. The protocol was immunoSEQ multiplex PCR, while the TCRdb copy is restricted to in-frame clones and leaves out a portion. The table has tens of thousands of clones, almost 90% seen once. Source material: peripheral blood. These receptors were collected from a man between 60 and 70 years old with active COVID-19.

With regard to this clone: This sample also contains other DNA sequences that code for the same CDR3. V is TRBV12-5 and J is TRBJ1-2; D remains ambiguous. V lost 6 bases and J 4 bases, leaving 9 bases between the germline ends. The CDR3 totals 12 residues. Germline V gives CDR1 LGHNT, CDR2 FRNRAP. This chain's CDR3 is CASGFPGYGYTF. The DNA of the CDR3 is TGTGCTAGTGGCTTTCCAGGCTATGGCTACACCTTC.

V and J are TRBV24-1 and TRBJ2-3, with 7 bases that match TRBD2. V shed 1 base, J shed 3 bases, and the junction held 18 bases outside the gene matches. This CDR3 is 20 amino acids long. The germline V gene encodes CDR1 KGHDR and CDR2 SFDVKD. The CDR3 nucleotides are TGTGCCACCAGTGATTTTGGACGTTATCGGATGCGGGAGAGAACAGATACGCAGTATTTT. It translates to CATSDFGRYRMRERTDTQYF.

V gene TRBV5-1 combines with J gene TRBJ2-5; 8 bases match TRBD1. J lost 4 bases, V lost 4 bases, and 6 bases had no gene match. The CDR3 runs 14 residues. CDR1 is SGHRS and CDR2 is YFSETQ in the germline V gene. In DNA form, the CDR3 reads TGCGCCAGCAGCACAGGACAGGGAGCAGAGACCCAGTACTTC. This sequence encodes CASSTGQGAETQYF. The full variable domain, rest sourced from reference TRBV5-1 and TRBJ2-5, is KAGVTQTPRYLIKTRGQQVTLSCSPISGHRSVSWYQQTPGQGLQFLFEYFSETQRNKGNFPGRFSGRQFSNSRSEMNVSTLELGDSALYLCASSTGQGAETQYFGPGTRLLVL.